This T cell receptor beta chain emerged from a study of T cell repertoires in cytomegalovirus infection. This clonotype was picked up many times. Antigen unknown. TCRdb independently ran MiXCR on the reads; one entry per CDR3 protein. The data contain roughly 860,000 distinct CDR3 sequences, approximately 32% of them singletons. Study-wide results and caveats: CMV-specific TCR beta clonotypes restricted by HLA-C were the ones dominating the ex vivo response. Cumulative public TCR beta family frequency identified carriers of CMV plus the relevant HLA.

J gave up 5 bases and V 1 base, and 5 bases lay outside the gene matches. From germline, CDR1 is SGHTA and CDR2 FQGNSA. The length of the CDR3 is 15 residues. Sequences were derived from cultured CD8+ T cells from PBMCs, sampled from culture after CMV antigen stimulation. The chain uses TRBV7-2 and TRBJ2-3; 8 positions agree with TRBD2. This TCR came from a human donor in good health (CMV status not recorded). Some clones in this sample may be carry-over from other donors' samples. The CDR3 bases are TGTGCCAGCAGCTTAGGACGGGGGGGCAGAGATACGCAGTATTTT. It specifies CASSLGRGGRDTQYF.